This T cell receptor (beta chain) was identified during a study of OX40 agonist ivuxolimab in advanced cancers. About the study: A partial response was reached by three patients: one with hepatocellular carcinoma and two with cutaneous melanoma.

Generated by immunoSEQ multiplex PCR, the TCRdb table keeps only in-frame clones and is missing some. The sample contains around 62,000 clones, about 83% of which appear only once. Notes on this clone: No antigen is known for it.

Germline CDR1 is LNHDA and CDR2 is SQIVND (reference sequence). Trimming shortened V by 8 bases and J by 7 bases, and 24 bases separated the two germline ends. This CDR3 region has 16 residues. General observations from the study: Relative to CD4+, CD8+ T cells held more expanded clones on average. At doses 0.1 to 3.0 mg/kg, CD4+ and CD8+ clones expanded.

Material: CD4+ or CD8+ T cells sorted from blood, obtained in a trial of the OX40 agonist ivuxolimab. The receptor was derived from an adult with an advanced solid tumor such as melanoma, head and neck, liver or kidney cancer. The chain joins TRBV19 to TRBJ1-5; D is undetermined. The CDR3 sequence is CASLATGPSVRQPQHF. In DNA form, the CDR3 reads TGTGCCAGTTTAGCCACTGGGCCCTCAGTTCGGCAGCCCCAGCATTTT.